These T cell receptor beta chains were read from a single sample in a study of beta chain features in type 1 diabetes. Using immunoSEQ multiplex PCR, the repertoire was profiled, and TCRdb retains in-frame clones only, with some absent. The sample has about 360,000 clones; roughly 12% are singletons. The material sequenced was naive CD4+ T cells from blood. Receptor source: a man aged 18 to 30 in good health. CDR3s include the opening cysteine and the closing phenylalanine or tryptophan. A D gene is named only where the DNA matches it firmly. Clone size is stated in some rows and not others, as once, few, many or a class when expanded.

D,V,size,J,CDR3,DNA
TRBD2,TRBV25-1,-,TRBJ2-1,CASNPSGLAGGYNEQFF,TGTGCCAGCAACCCCTCAGGGCTAGCGGGAGGGTACAATGAGCAGTTCTTC
-,TRBV6-1,-,TRBJ2-7,CASSETWGPGEQYF,TGTGCCAGCAGTGAAACGTGGGGGCCGGGGGAGCAGTACTTC
-,TRBV2,-,TRBJ2-7,CASSVRGSGGYEQYF,TGTGCCAGCAGTGTTCGGGGATCGGGTGGCTACGAGCAGTACTTC
-,TRBV19,-,TRBJ1-5,CASKDRRNQPQHF,TGTGCCAGCAAGGACAGACGGAATCAGCCCCAGCATTTT
TRBD1,TRBV6-1,-,TRBJ2-7,CASSEARTGGQQYF,TGTGCCAGCAGTGAAGCCCGGACAGGGGGTCAGCAGTACTTC
TRBD1,TRBV15,-,TRBJ1-6,CATSGDRVVNSPLHF,TGTGCCACCAGCGGGGACAGGGTGGTGAATTCACCCCTCCACTTT
TRBD1,TRBV19,-,TRBJ1-2,CATQTGGGYGYTF,TGTGCCACCCAGACAGGGGGAGGCTATGGCTACACCTTC
TRBD1,TRBV29-1,few,TRBJ1-2,CSVARTGAYGYTF,TGCAGCGTTGCTCGGACAGGGGCCTATGGCTACACCTTC
TRBD1,TRBV6-6,-,TRBJ1-1,CASSKDRVGAFF,TGTGCCAGCAGTAAGGACAGGGTGGGTGCTTTCTTT
TRBD1,TRBV30,-,TRBJ2-7,CAWSKDRGLYEQYF,TGTGCCTGGAGTAAGGACAGGGGGCTGTACGAGCAGTACTTC
TRBD1,TRBV9,-,TRBJ2-5,CASSGGQGGETQYF,TGTGCCAGCAGCGGGGGACAGGGCGGGGAGACCCAGTACTTC
TRBD1,TRBV7-9,few,TRBJ2-7,CASSLGGQGVDEQYF,TGTGCCAGCAGCTTAGGGGGACAGGGAGTCGACGAGCAGTACTTC
-,TRBV7-9,few,TRBJ1-5,CASSLSGNQPQHF,TGTGCCAGCAGCTTATCAGGCAATCAGCCCCAGCATTTT
-,TRBV29-1,many,TRBJ2-7,CSVEDRDSSYEQYF,TGCAGCGTTGAAGATCGAGACAGCTCCTACGAGCAGTACTTC
TRBD1,TRBV7-6,few,TRBJ2-3,CASSGYRDRVQYF,TGTGCCAGCAGCGGATACCGGGACAGGGTCCAGTATTTT
TRBD1,TRBV5-1,-,TRBJ1-2,CASRINYRGLGYGYTF,TGCGCCAGCAGGATTAATTACAGGGGGCTCGGCTATGGCTACACCTTC
-,TRBV5-4,few,TRBJ2-7,CASSLAGGSSYEQYF,TGTGCCAGCAGCTTGGCCGGGGGTAGCTCCTACGAGCAGTACTTC
TRBD2,TRBV4-2,-,TRBJ2-5,CASSSPSGQETQYF,TGTGCCAGCAGCAGCCCTAGCGGGCAAGAGACCCAGTACTTC
TRBD2,TRBV18,few,TRBJ2-3,CASSPGGLAISTDTQYF,TGTGCCAGCTCACCAGGAGGACTAGCCATTAGCACAGATACGCAGTATTTT
-,TRBV30,few,TRBJ1-1,CAWSVRLNTEAFF,TGTGCCTGGAGTGTACGGTTAAACACTGAAGCTTTCTTT
-,TRBV7-2,-,TRBJ2-3,CASSLVEVSWGTDTQYF,TGTGCCAGCAGCTTAGTGGAGGTCTCGTGGGGCACAGATACGCAGTATTTT
-,TRBV19,few,TRBJ2-6,CASSIDLTSGANVLTF,TGTGCCAGTAGTATAGATCTAACCTCTGGGGCCAACGTCCTGACTTTC
-,TRBV28,-,TRBJ2-3,CASSPSGGSGLDTQYF,TGTGCCAGCAGTCCGTCTGGGGGTAGCGGTTTGGATACGCAGTATTTT
TRBD1,TRBV6-1,-,TRBJ2-7,CASRNGQGWNYEQYF,TGTGCCAGCAGAAACGGACAGGGATGGAACTACGAGCAGTACTTC
TRBD1,TRBV29-1,-,TRBJ2-3,CSVADRATQYF,TGCAGCGTAGCGGACAGGGCTACGCAGTATTTT
-,TRBV7-2,-,TRBJ2-7,CASSLEQGAEQYF,TGTGCCAGCAGCTTGGAACAGGGTGCCGAGCAGTACTTC
-,TRBV30,-,TRBJ1-2,CAWSVDIQYGYTF,TGTGCCTGGAGTGTAGATATACAGTATGGCTACACCTTC
-,TRBV2,-,TRBJ2-2,CASSPQGTGELFF,TGTGCCAGCAGTCCCCAGGGGACCGGGGAGCTGTTTTTT
-,TRBV30,-,TRBJ1-1,CAWRRLTEAFF,TGTGCCTGGAGGAGGTTGACTGAAGCTTTCTTT
TRBD1,TRBV30,few,TRBJ1-2,CAWLETGGYGYTF,TGTGCCTGGTTGGAGACAGGGGGCTATGGCTACACCTTC
-,TRBV30,-,TRBJ1-5,CAWSTDRGQPQHF,TGTGCCTGGAGCACAGACAGAGGTCAGCCCCAGCATTTT
-,TRBV5-4,few,TRBJ2-1,CASSLEVRAGYNEQFF,TGTGCCAGCAGCTTGGAGGTGAGGGCGGGCTACAATGAGCAGTTCTTC
-,TRBV28,-,TRBJ2-3,CASSPPPADTQYF,TGTGCCAGCAGTCCCCCCCCGGCAGATACGCAGTATTTT
-,TRBV11-2,few,TRBJ2-2,CASSLAGDVTGELFF,TGTGCCAGCAGCTTAGCGGGAGATGTCACCGGGGAGCTGTTTTTT
TRBD1,TRBV7-2,few,TRBJ2-7,CASSFPGQPYEQYF,TGTGCCAGCAGCTTCCCGGGACAGCCCTACGAGCAGTACTTC
TRBD2,TRBV7-2,-,TRBJ2-1,CASSLSGPLNEQFF,TGTGCCAGCAGCCTTAGCGGGCCCCTCAATGAGCAGTTCTTC
-,TRBV4-2,few,TRBJ1-1,CASSQTTGYTEAFF,TGTGCCAGCAGCCAAACTACAGGGTACACTGAAGCTTTCTTT
-,TRBV29-1,few,TRBJ1-1,CSVEGSGTEAFF,TGCAGCGTTGAGGGTAGCGGGACTGAAGCTTTCTTT
TRBD2,TRBV7-9,-,TRBJ2-7,CASSFSGRASEQYF,TGTGCCAGCAGCTTTAGCGGGAGGGCTAGCGAGCAGTACTTC
TRBD1,TRBV4-2,-,TRBJ2-5,CASSQPGQGAETQYF,TGTGCCAGCAGCCAACCGGGACAGGGGGCGGAGACCCAGTACTTC
-,TRBV4-3,-,TRBJ1-5,CASSQDVGDQPQHF,TGCGCCAGCAGCCAAGATGTAGGGGATCAGCCCCAGCATTTT
-,TRBV7-8,few,TRBJ1-5,CASSTDRLNQPQHF,TGTGCCAGCAGCACGGACAGACTAAATCAGCCCCAGCATTTT
TRBD1,TRBV6-5,few,TRBJ1-2,CASSYSSDRGNYGYTF,TGTGCCAGCAGTTACTCGTCGGACAGGGGGAACTATGGCTACACCTTC
TRBD1,TRBV18,few,TRBJ1-1,CASSPTGAAFF,TGTGCCAGCTCACCGACAGGGGCAGCTTTCTTT
TRBD1,TRBV4-3,-,TRBJ2-7,CASSQGQEETWEQYF,TGCGCCAGCAGCCAGGGACAGGAGGAAACTTGGGAGCAGTACTTC
-,TRBV7-2,few,TRBJ2-5,CASSSNGAQETQYF,TGTGCCAGCAGCTCAAATGGGGCCCAAGAGACCCAGTACTTC
TRBD2,TRBV2,-,TRBJ2-1,CASNPRTSGNEQFF,TGTGCCAGCAACCCACGGACTAGCGGCAATGAGCAGTTCTTC